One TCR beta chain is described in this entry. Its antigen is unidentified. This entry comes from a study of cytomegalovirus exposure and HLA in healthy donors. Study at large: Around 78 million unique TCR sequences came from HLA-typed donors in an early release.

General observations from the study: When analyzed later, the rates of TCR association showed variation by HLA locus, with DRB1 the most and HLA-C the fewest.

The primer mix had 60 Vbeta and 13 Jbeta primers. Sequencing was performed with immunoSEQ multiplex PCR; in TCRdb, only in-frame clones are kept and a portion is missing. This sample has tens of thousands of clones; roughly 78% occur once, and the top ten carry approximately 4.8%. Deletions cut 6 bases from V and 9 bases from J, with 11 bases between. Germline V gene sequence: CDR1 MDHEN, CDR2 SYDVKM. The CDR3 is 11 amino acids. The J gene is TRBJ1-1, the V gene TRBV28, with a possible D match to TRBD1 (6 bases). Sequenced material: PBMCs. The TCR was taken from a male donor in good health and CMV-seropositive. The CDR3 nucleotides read TGTGCCAGCAGGGTACAGGGAAAAGCTTTCTTT. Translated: CASRVQGKAFF.